A selection of T cell receptor beta chains follows, all from one sample in a study of blood T cell repertoires in COVID-19. TCRdb keeps only in-frame clones here, not all; method: immunoSEQ multiplex PCR. The data show roughly 250,000 clones, 70% to 85% seen once. The specimen sequenced was peripheral blood. The receptors originated from a woman aged 40 to 50 with active or convalescent COVID-19. The CDR3 runs from the conserved cysteine through the conserved F or W. D genes are given only for firm matches. Only part of the rows carry a size: once, few, many, or a class if the clone is expanded.

>-|TRBJ1-2|TRBV18|TRBD1
TGTGCCAGCTCTGAAAATCAGGCGACAGGGGGCGCCGACTATGGCTACACCTTC
CASSENQATGGADYGYTF
>once|TRBJ1-2|TRBV19|TRBD1
TGTGCCAGTAGTGCCCGGGACAGGGGACATGGCTACACCTTC
CASSARDRGHGYTF
>-|TRBJ2-2|TRBV21-1|-
TGTCCCAGCAGCAACGGGGCGGGGACAGGGGGCCCCGGGGAGCTGTTTTTT
CPSSNGAGTGGPGELFF
>once|TRBJ2-1|TRBV5-4|TRBD2
TGTGCCAGCAGCTTGATGATCCAGGCGGGGGGGTACAATGAGCAGTTCTTC
CASSLMIQAGGYNEQFF
>-|TRBJ1-2|TRBV6-5|-
TGTGCCAGCAGATCCCTGGGAGGTTATGGCTACACCTTC
CASRSLGGYGYTF
>-|TRBJ1-6|TRBV5-1|-
TGCGCCAGCAGCTTGGCTTGGCAGGGGTACTCACCCCTCCACTTT
CASSLAWQGYSPLHF
>-|TRBJ2-3|TRBV6-1|-
TGTGCCAGCAGTGATGGCGGACAAAGGGGAACGCAGTATTTT
CASSDGGQRGTQYF
>-|TRBJ2-1|TRBV5-1|-
TGCGCCAGCAGCTTGGCAGACAATGAGCAGTTCTTC
CASSLADNEQFF
>-|TRBJ2-2|TRBV27|-
TGTGCCAGCAGTTTACGTCAGGTACACGGGGAGCTGTTTTTT
CASSLRQVHGELFF
>-|TRBJ1-1|TRBV12-5|-
TGTGCTAGTGGCAGGGGCGACAGGCTGAACACTGAAGCTTTCTTT
CASGRGDRLNTEAFF
>-|TRBJ2-3|TRBV2|TRBD2
TGTGCCAGCAGTGAGAGAAGGGTAGCGGGATTTGGGCAGTATTTT
CASSERRVAGFGQYF
>-|TRBJ1-1|TRBV4-1|TRBD1
TGCGCCAGCAGCCAAGGGGCGAACAGGGGTCAGAACACTGAAGCTTTCTTT
CASSQGANRGQNTEAFF
>-|TRBJ1-6|TRBV7-9|TRBD1
TGTGCCAGCAGCTTCTCCGGGACAGGTTCACCCCTCCACTTT
CASSFSGTGSPLHF
>few|TRBJ1-1|TRBV2|-
TGTGCCAGCAGTGTTTTAGAGAACACTGAAGCTTTCTTT
CASSVLENTEAFF
>few|TRBJ1-2|TRBV29-1|-
TGCAGCGCCCAGCAGACCAGGGATCATGGCTACACCTTC
CSAQQTRDHGYTF
>-|TRBJ1-2|TRBV15|-
TGTGCCACCAGCAGAGGGACAGTCGGTGGCTACACCTTC
CATSRGTVGGYTF
>-|TRBJ2-1|TRBV4-1|-
TGCGCCAGCAGCCAAGCAGGCAATGAGCAGTTCTTC
CASSQAGNEQFF
>-|TRBJ1-5|TRBV10-2|-
TGCGCCAGCAGTGAGTTGAGGGATGGGCCCAAAAGACAGCCCCAGCATTTT
CASSELRDGPKRQPQHF
>-|TRBJ2-3|TRBV28|TRBD2
TGTGCCAGCCCCCCCCAGCGGGGGCTCACAGATACGCAGTATTTT
CASPPQRGLTDTQYF